This entry concerns a single T cell receptor (beta chain). Adults between roughly 18 and 100 years of age took part from under 30 US areas. Participants' reported clinical history set cohort assignment. These data originate in a study of blood T cell repertoires in COVID-19. Study-level background: PBMCs, B-cell-depleted T cells, or T cells were the source of the cDNA or gDNA that made up the material.

The CDR3 runs 14 residues. Germline V gene lookup returns CDR1 SGHNT and CDR2 YENEEA. The V and J ends lost 2 bases and 2 bases respectively, with 10 bases between them. Methods used by the authors: Amplifying reference gene primers gave estimates of nucleated cell counts. Using immunoSEQ multiplex PCR, the repertoire was profiled, and TCRdb retains in-frame clones only, with some absent. V, J and clone size reflect that table, while D and trimming were determined from the DNA. The table has about 200,000 clones, 80% to 90% seen once. Sequencing was done on a sample of PBMCs or T cells enriched from blood (not recorded which). The TCR sequence derives from a woman between 35 and 50 years old with acute COVID-19. The chain has TRBV11-3 and TRBJ2-7, with D perhaps TRBD2 (6 bases). The CDR3 sequence is CASSLNGGPYEQYF. CDR3 DNA: TGTGCCAGCAGCTTAAACGGGGGACCCTACGAGCAGTACTTC.